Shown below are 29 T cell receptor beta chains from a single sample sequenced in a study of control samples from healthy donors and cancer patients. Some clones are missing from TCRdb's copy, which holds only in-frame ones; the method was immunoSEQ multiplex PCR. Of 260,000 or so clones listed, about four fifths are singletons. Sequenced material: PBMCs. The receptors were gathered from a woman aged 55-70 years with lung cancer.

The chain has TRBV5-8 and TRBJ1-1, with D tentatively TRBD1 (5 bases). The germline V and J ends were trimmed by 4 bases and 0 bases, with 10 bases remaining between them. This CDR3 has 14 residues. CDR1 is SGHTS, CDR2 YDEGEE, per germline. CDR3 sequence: CASSDRQMNTEAFF. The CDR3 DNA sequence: TGTGCCAGCAGCGATCGACAGATGAACACTGAAGCTTTCTTT.

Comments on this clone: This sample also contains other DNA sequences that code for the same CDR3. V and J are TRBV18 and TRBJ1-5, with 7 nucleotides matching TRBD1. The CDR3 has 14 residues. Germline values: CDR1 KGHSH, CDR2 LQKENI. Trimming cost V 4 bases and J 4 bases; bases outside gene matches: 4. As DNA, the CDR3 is TGTGCCAGCTCACGGGGACAGAGTAATCAGCCCCAGCATTTT. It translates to CASSRGQSNQPQHF.

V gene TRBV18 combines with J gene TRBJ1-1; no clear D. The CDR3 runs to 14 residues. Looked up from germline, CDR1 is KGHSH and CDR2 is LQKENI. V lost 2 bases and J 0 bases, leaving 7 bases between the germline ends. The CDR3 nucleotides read TGTGCCAGCTCACCAAGGACTGTGAACACTGAAGCTTTCTTT. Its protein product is CASSPRTVNTEAFF.

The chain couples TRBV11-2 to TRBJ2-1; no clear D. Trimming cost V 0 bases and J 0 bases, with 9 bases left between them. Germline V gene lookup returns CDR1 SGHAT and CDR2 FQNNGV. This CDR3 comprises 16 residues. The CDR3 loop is CASSLDDSSSYNEQFF. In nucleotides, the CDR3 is TGTGCCAGCAGCTTAGATGACTCAAGCTCCTACAATGAGCAGTTCTTC.

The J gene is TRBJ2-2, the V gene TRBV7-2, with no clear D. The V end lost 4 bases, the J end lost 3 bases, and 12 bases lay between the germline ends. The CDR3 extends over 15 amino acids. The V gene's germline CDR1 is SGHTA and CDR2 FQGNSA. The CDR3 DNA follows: TGTGCCAGCAGCTCCGCTAGGGCCTACACCGGGGAGCTGTTTTTT. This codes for CASSSARAYTGELFF.

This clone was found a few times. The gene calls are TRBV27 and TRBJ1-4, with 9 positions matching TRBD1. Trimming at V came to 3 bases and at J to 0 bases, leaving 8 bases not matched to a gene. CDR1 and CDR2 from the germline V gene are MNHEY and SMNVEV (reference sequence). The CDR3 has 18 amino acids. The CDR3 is CASSFLPGQGSTNEKLFF. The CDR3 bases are TGTGCCAGCAGTTTTCTTCCGGGACAGGGTTCAACTAATGAAAAACTGTTTTTT.

The CDR3 coding sequence is TGTGCCAGCAGCTTTTCGGGGAACACTGAAGCTTTCTTT. Translated: CASSFSGNTEAFF. The chain carries TRBV11-3 and TRBJ1-1, with D hard to call. This CDR3 is 13 amino acids long. Trimming shortened V by 3 bases and J by 1 base, and 6 bases separated the two germline ends. CDR1 is SGHNT and CDR2 is YENEEA in the germline V gene.

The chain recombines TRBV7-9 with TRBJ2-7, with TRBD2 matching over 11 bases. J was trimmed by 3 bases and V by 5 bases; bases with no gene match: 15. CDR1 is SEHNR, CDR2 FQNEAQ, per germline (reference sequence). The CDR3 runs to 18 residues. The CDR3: CASSHRGSPGLAGYEQYF. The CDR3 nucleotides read TGTGCCAGCAGCCACCGGGGCAGCCCCGGACTAGCGGGCTACGAGCAGTACTTC.

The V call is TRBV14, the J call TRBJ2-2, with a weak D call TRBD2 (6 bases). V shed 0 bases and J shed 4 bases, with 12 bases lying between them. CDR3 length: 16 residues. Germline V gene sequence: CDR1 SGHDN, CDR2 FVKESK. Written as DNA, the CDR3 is TGTGCCAGCAGCCAAGATGGGAGGCGGATCACCGGGGAGCTGTTTTTT. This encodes CASSQDGRRITGELFF.

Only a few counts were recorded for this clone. The CDR3 DNA sequence: TGTGCCACCGTATTAGCGGATCGAGGGACCCAGTACTTC. This encodes CATVLADRGTQYF. The V gene is TRBV3-1 (or the pseudogene TRBV3-2), the J gene TRBJ2-5, with D perhaps TRBD2 (6 bases). Germline assignment: CDR1 LGHDT and CDR2 YNNKEL (reference sequence). With 10 bases removed from V and 7 bases from J, the gap between germline ends came to 19 bases. The CDR3 runs to 13 residues.

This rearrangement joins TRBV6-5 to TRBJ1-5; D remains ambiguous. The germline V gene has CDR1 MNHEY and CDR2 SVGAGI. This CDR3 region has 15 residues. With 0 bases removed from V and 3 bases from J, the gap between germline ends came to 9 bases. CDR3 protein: CASSYSGGNNQPQHF. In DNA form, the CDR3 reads TGTGCCAGCAGTTACTCAGGAGGGAACAATCAGCCCCAGCATTTT.

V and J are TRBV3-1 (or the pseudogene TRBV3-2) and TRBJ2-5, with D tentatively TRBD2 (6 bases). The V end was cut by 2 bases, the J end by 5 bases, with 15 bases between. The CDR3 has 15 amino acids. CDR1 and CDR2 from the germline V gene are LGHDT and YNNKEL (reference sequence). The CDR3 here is CASSQNPTGGETQYF. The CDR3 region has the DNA TGTGCCAGCAGCCAAAACCCTACCGGAGGGGAGACCCAGTACTTC.

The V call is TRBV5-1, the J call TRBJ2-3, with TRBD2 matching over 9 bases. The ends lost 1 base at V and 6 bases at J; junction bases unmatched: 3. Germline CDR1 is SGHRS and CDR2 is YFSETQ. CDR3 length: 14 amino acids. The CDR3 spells CASSLSTSGDTQYF. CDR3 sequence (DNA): TGCGCCAGCAGCTTGTCGACTAGCGGTGATACGCAGTATTTT.

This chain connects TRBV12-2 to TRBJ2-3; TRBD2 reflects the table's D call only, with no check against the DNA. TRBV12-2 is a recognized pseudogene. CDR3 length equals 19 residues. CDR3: CASRSRPPRLAGDADTQYF. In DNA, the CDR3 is TGTGCAAGTCGCTCCCGACCTCCAAGACTAGCGGGGGATGCAGATACGCAGTATTTT.

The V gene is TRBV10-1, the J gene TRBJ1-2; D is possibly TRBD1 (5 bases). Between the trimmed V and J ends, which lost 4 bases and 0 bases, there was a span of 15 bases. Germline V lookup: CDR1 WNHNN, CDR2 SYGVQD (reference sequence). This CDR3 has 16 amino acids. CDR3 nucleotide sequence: TGCGCCAGCAGTGCTCGCAGGGCCCGAACTAACTATGGCTACACCTTC. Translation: CASSARRARTNYGYTF.

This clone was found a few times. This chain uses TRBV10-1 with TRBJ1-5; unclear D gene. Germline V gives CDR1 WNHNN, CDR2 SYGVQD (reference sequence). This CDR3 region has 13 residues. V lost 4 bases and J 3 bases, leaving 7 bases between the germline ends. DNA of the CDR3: TGCGCCAGCAGTGGAGGACTCAATCAGCCCCAGCATTTT. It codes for CASSGGLNQPQHF.

The CDR3 DNA reads as TGTGCCATCAGTGCCCGGGACACCCCCTACGAGCAGTACTTC. Translated: CAISARDTPYEQYF. The genes are TRBV10-3 and TRBJ2-7, with D tentatively TRBD1 (6 bases). The germline CDR1 and CDR2 sequences are ENHRY and SYGVKD. This CDR3 contains 14 residues. Between the trimmed V and J ends, which lost 4 bases and 2 bases, there was a span of 12 bases.

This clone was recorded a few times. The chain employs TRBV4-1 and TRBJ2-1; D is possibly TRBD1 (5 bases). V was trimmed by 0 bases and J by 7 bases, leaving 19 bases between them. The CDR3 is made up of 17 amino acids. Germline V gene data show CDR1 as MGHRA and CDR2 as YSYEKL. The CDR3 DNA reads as TGCGCCAGCAGCCAAGAGGGGCAGTCTCTCCGATCGAATGAGCAGTTCTTC. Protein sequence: CASSQEGQSLRSNEQFF.

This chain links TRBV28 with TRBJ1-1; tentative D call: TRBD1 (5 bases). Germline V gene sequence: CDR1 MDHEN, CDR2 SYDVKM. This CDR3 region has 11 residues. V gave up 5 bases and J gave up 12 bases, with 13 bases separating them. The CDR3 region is CASSIQGWTFF. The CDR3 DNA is TGTGCCAGCAGTATTCAGGGATGGACTTTCTTT.

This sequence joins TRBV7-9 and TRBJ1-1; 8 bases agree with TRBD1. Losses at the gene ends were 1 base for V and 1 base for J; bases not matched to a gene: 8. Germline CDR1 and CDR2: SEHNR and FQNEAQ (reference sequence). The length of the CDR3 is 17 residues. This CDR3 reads CASSLGEAGGGNTEAFF. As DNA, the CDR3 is TGTGCCAGCAGCTTAGGTGAGGCAGGGGGCGGGAACACTGAAGCTTTCTTT.

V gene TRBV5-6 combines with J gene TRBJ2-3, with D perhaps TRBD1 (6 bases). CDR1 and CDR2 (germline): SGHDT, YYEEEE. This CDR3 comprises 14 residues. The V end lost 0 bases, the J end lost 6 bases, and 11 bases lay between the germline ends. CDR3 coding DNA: TGTGCCAGCAGCTTGGGGGGGCATGCGGATACGCAGTATTTT. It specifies CASSLGGHADTQYF.

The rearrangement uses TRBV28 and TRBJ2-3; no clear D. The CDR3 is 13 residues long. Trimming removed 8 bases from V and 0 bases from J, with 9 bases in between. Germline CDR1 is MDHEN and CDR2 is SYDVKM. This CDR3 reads CASRPFSTDTQYF. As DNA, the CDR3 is TGTGCCAGCCGGCCCTTTAGCACAGATACGCAGTATTTT.

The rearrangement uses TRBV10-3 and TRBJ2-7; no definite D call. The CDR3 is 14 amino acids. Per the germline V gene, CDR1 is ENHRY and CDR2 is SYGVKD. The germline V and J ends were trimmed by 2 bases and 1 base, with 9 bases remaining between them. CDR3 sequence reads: CAISEQAGSYEQYF. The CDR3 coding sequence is TGTGCCATCAGTGAGCAGGCAGGTTCCTACGAGCAGTACTTC.

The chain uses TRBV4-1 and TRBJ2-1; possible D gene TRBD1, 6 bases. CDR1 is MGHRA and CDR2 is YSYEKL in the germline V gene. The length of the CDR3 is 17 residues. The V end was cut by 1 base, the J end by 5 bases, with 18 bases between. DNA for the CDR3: TGCGCCAGCAGCCAAGTCGGAGACAGGCGGTTGAACAATGAGCAGTTCTTC. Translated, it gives CASSQVGDRRLNNEQFF.

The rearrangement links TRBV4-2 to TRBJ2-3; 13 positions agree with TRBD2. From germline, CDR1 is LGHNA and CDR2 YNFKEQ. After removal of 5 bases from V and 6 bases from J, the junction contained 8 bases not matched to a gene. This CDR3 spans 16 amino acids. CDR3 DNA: TGTGCCAGCAGCAAGACCCTGGGACTAGCGGGGGATACGCAGTATTTT. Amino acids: CASSKTLGLAGDTQYF.

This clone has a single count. CDR3 bases: TGTGCCAGCAGGGTAGGGGACAGGGGACCGCGTGGCTACACCTTC. Translation: CASRVGDRGPRGYTF. This rearrangement joins TRBV28 to TRBJ1-2; TRBD1 aligns across 10 bases. The CDR3 consists of 15 residues. Germline V gives CDR1 MDHEN, CDR2 SYDVKM. V gave up 6 bases and J gave up 7 bases; unmatched junction bases: 11.

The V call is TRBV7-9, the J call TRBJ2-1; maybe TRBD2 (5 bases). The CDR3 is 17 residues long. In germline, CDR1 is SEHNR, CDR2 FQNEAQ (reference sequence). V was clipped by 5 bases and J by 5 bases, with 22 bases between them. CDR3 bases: TGTGCCAGCAGCCTCTCAACTGGCGGAGGAGCTGACAATGAGCAGTTCTTC. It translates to CASSLSTGGGADNEQFF. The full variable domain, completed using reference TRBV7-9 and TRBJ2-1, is DTGVSQNPRHKITKRGQNVTFRCDPISEHNRLYWYRQTLGQGPEFLTYFQNEAQLEKSRLLSDRFSAERPKGSFSTLEIQRTEQGDSAMYLCASSLSTGGGADNEQFFGPGTRLTVL.

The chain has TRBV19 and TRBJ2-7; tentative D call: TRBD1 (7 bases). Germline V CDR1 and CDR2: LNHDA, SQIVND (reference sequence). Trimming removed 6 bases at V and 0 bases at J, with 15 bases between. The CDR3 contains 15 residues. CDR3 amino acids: CASREEGANSYEQYF. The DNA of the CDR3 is TGTGCCAGTAGAGAGGAGGGGGCTAACTCCTACGAGCAGTACTTC.

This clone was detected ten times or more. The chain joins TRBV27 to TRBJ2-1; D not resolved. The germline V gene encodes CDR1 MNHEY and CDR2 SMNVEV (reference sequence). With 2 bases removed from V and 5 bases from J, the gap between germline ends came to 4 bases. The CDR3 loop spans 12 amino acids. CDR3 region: CASSLTDNEQFF. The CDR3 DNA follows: TGTGCCAGCAGTTTAACGGACAATGAGCAGTTCTTC.